This T cell receptor (beta chain) stems from a study of human T cells and chemical hapten exposure. Study summary: Throughout a study of roughly 25 weeks, patients underwent weekly scalp administration of diphenylcyclopropenone doses. Patch tests put 0.01% DPC on the upper back, and the results were checked at 6 days.

CDR3 length equals 9 residues. Per the germline V gene, CDR1 is SQVTM and CDR2 is ANQGSEA. V was pared by 7 bases and J by 6 bases, with 6 bases between. This clonotype was found many times. The antigen remains unidentified. Overall study results and limits: No change in TCRs above 1 in 1000 frequency was produced by DPC sensitization. Having alopecia, the donors may differ immunologically from healthy people.

TCRdb reanalysed the RACE reads using MiXCR and keeps one entry per CDR3 protein. The repertoire holds around 52,000 distinct CDR3 sequences, with about 9% as singletons. The time point was: patch test 1, 2 weeks after DPC sensitization. Stated treatment: therapeutic diphenylcyclopropenone sensitization with weekly scalp DPC. The sample was whole blood, taken in connection with sensitization to the hapten diphenylcyclopropenone (DPC). This receptor was identified in a woman between 40 and 50 years old with alopecia areata. Some clones in this sample may be carry-over from other donors' samples. The rearrangement uses TRBV29-1 and TRBJ1-1; D is unresolved. CDR3 bases: TGCAGCGAGGGCGCTGAAGCTTTCTTT. Protein: CSEGAEAFF.